This note documents a single TCR beta chain sequence. Antigen specificity is unknown. The data are from a study of T cell responses to AZD1222 COVID-19 vaccine. At the level of the study: It was second doses at about 4 or about 12 weeks that were pooled. Findings of the study overall: Females outnumbered males among donors, who were mostly white British; clonal diversity was possibly underestimated. Spike-specific TCRs gained breadth and depth after people received two AZD1222 doses. Baseline seropositivity characterized only a handful of AZD1222 recipients.

Repertoires were generated with immunoSEQ multiplex PCR, while TCRdb's copy carries only in-frame clones and drops some. The sample carries 60,000 to 75,000 clones, around nine tenths recorded once. V lost 5 bases to trimming and J lost 2 bases, with 6 bases between them. The germline V gene has CDR1 LNHDA and CDR2 SQIVND (reference sequence). The CDR3 has 12 amino acids. The chain combines TRBV19 with TRBJ1-2; no definite D call. The sequence came from an adult in good health. The sequenced sample was peripheral blood, obtained on day 0 of AZD1222 vaccination. The CDR3 DNA reads as TGTGCCAGTAGTCTGCAGAACTATGGCTACACCTTC. Amino acids: CASSLQNYGYTF.